This T cell receptor (beta chain) originates from a study of OX40 agonist ivuxolimab in advanced cancers. Whole-study context: Dose-escalation cases comprised hepatocellular carcinoma, melanoma, renal cell or head and neck cancer. General study findings and limits: At doses 0.1 to 3.0 mg/kg, CD4+ and CD8+ clones expanded. Researchers did not establish what antigens the expanded peripheral T cells target.

A word on this clone: Antigen specificity is unknown.

Germline CDR1 is SGHVS and CDR2 is FQNEAQ. This CDR3 region has 12 residues. V lost 5 bases, J lost 4 bases, and 9 bases lay in between. This table comes from immunoSEQ multiplex PCR, and its TCRdb copy is limited to in-frame clones, with some not included. The sample consists of 60,000 or so clones, almost 95% of them appearing once. This specimen consisted of CD4+ or CD8+ T cells sorted from blood, obtained in a trial of the OX40 agonist ivuxolimab. The rearrangement links TRBV7-8 to TRBJ2-7; TRBD2 is a possible D gene (5 bases). The receptor comes from an adult with an advanced solid tumor such as melanoma, head and neck, liver or kidney cancer. The CDR3, as DNA: TGTGCCAGCAGCCCCCCGGGATACGAGCAGTACTTC. It specifies CASSPPGYEQYF. The whole variable domain, remainder taken from reference TRBV7-8 and TRBJ2-7, is GAGVSQSPRYKVAKRGQDVALRCDPISGHVSLFWYQQALGQGPEFLTYFQNEAQLDKSGLPSDRFFAERPEGSVSTLKIQRTQQEDSAVYLCASSPPGYEQYFGPGTRLTVT.